Following are 26 T cell receptor gamma chains from one sample sequenced in a study of Vδ1+ human thymocytes. Findings of the study overall: Thymic TRG and TRD repertoires appeared highly polyclonal.

These TCRs are of unknown antigen specificity. RNA was extracted from the cells and then reverse transcribed. The CDR3 regions were amplified by multiplex PCR from V-gene primers to a constant-region primer. TCRdb re-called the multiplex PCR reads using CATT. Of 9,000 or so gamma-chain clones listed, roughly three fifths are singletons. Sequenced: Vdelta1+ gamma-delta thymocytes from the thymus. The subset here: FACS-sorted CD3+ TCRalphabeta- TCRVdelta1+ TCRVdelta2- thymocytes. These receptor sequences come from a girl younger than two who had congenital heart surgery.

The chain links TRGV3 to TRGJ1 or TRGJ2. Because TCRdb records no J gene, it was assigned here through a match of the DNA to germline. V was clipped by 8 bases and J by 7 bases; unmatched bases: 8. The CDR3 has 11 amino acids. Looked up from germline, CDR1 is VTNTFY and CDR2 is YDVSTARD (reference sequence). The CDR3 DNA reads TGTGCCACCTCCATGGGGTATAAGAAACTCTTT. This encodes CATSMGYKKLF.

The V gene was identified as TRGV9, while no J gene was called. CDR3 size: 14 residues. Per the germline V gene, CDR1 is GITISATS and CDR2 is ISYDGTV (reference sequence). The CDR3 region is CALWASLLLEGQLF. The CDR3 nucleotides are TGTGCCTTGTGGGCTTCCCTACTCCTTGAGGGGCAACTCTTT.

This clone was seen only a few times. The chain links TRGV4 to TRGJ1 or TRGJ2. Trimming took 5 bases from V and 3 from J; bases not matched to a gene: 31. Germline V CDR1 and CDR2: EGSTGY, YDSYTSSV. This CDR3 comprises 21 residues. The CDR3, as DNA: TGTGCCACCTGGGTAAAAGCCTACCCGGCTGCGTGGGATTTCTCTTATTATAAGAAACTCTTT. Translation gives CATWVKAYPAAWDFSYYKKLF.

V gene TRGV3 combines with J gene TRGJ1 or TRGJ2. Matching the DNA to germline supplied the J gene, which TCRdb does not give. J gave up 7 bases and V 3 bases, and 6 bases lay outside the gene matches. The CDR3 spans 12 residues. Germline loops: CDR1 VTNTFY, CDR2 YDVSTARD (reference sequence). CDR3 nucleotide sequence: TGTGCCACCTGGGACGAGCAGTATAAGAAACTCTTT. This gives the protein CATWDEQYKKLF.

With the J gene uncalled, the V gene is TRGV4. In germline, CDR1 is EGSTGY, CDR2 YDSYTSSV. The CDR3 covers 9 residues. This chain's CDR3 is CATWDGQLF. In nucleotides, the CDR3 is TGTGCCACCTGGGATGGCCAACTCTTT.

For this clone: An end of the junction differs from the germline gene, which may be a read error. This chain joins TRGV9 and TRGJ1 or TRGJ2. The J gene, left out of TCRdb, was set here by checking the DNA against germline. Germline assignment: CDR1 GITISATS and CDR2 ISYDGTV (reference sequence). The CDR3 length is 19 residues. This CDR3 is CASWEVLYTPREEKYKKLF. For the CDR3, the DNA is TGTGCCTCGTGGGAGGTGCTGTACACTCCCCGAGAGGAAAAATATAAGAAACTCTTT.

This clone showed up just a few times. The chain employs TRGV9 and TRGJ1 or TRGJ2. No J segment appears in TCRdb, so it was assigned here by matching the sequence to germline. CDR3 length: 14 residues. Trimming at V came to 0 bases and at J to 3 bases, leaving 5 bases not matched to a gene. CDR1 and CDR2 (germline): GITISATS, ISYDGTV (reference sequence). The CDR3 sequence: CALWEVHPYYKKLF. In DNA form, the CDR3 reads TGTGCCTTGTGGGAGGTGCACCCTTATTATAAGAAACTCTTT.

The rearrangement links TRGV8 to TRGJP2. TCRdb leaves out the J gene; it was filled in here by matching the DNA to germline. Losses at the gene ends were 5 bases for V and 0 bases for J; bases not matched to a gene: 6. Germline lookup yields CDR1 VENAVY and CDR2 YDSYNSRV. The CDR3 sequence is 15 residues long. The CDR3 is CATWGPNSSDWIKTF. CDR3 in DNA: TGTGCCACCTGGGGACCCAATAGTAGTGATTGGATCAAGACGTTT.

This chain uses TRGV4 with TRGJP2. Assignment of the J gene here rests on matching the DNA to germline, because TCRdb gives none. J gave up 6 bases and V 10 bases, and 8 bases lay outside the gene matches. The CDR3 is 12 amino acids. Germline CDR1 EGSTGY, CDR2 YDSYTSSV. The CDR3 DNA sequence: TGTGCCACTGGGGGTGGTGATTGGATCAAGACGTTT. Translated: CATGGGDWIKTF.

This rearrangement joins TRGV8 to TRGJP1. TCRdb gives no J gene; it was assigned here by matching the DNA to germline. Per germline, CDR1 VENAVY and CDR2 YDSYNSRV. There are 14 residues in the CDR3. Unmatched junction bases numbered 3, after V lost 5 bases and J lost 0 bases. DNA for the CDR3: TGTGCCACCTGGGTATATACCACTGGTTGGTTCAAGATATTT. Its protein is CATWVYTTGWFKIF.

This clone was counted only a few times. The chain uses TRGV9 and TRGJ1 or TRGJ2. TCRdb is silent on the J gene; assignment here came from matching the DNA to germline. V gave up 3 bases and J gave up 3 bases; unmatched junction bases: 14. Per germline, CDR1 GITISATS and CDR2 ISYDGTV (reference sequence). CDR3 length equals 16 residues. CDR3 amino acids: CALWEPSLEGYYKKLF. The CDR3 coding sequence is TGTGCCTTGTGGGAGCCTTCCCTCGAGGGTTATTATAAGAAACTCTTT.

The chain carries TRGV2 and TRGJ1 or TRGJ2. The CDR3 is made up of 11 amino acids. V lost 0 bases and J lost 10; bases outside the gene matches: 3. CDR1 is EGSNGY and CDR2 is YDSYNSKV in the germline V gene. CDR3 region: CATWDGQKKLF. CDR3 nucleotides: TGTGCCACCTGGGACGGGCAAAAGAAACTCTTT.

The chain combines TRGV2 with TRGJ1 or TRGJ2. The J gene is not listed in TCRdb, so it was assigned here from a DNA match to germline. Germline-derived CDR1 and CDR2 are EGSNGY and YDSYNSKV. The V and J ends lost 4 bases and 6 bases, in that order; junction bases with no gene match: 6. This CDR3 is 12 amino acids long. The CDR3 spells CATWDTAYKKLF. CDR3 sequence (DNA): TGTGCCACCTGGGATACGGCTTATAAGAAACTCTTT.

The V call is TRGV3, the J call TRGJ1 or TRGJ2. TCRdb leaves out the J gene; it was filled in here by matching the DNA to germline. From germline, CDR1 is VTNTFY and CDR2 YDVSTARD (reference sequence). J gave up 10 bases and V 3 bases, and 15 bases lay outside the gene matches. This CDR3 comprises 14 residues. The CDR3 sequence is CATWDWLEFWKKLF. CDR3 bases: TGTGCCACCTGGGACTGGCTTGAATTTTGGAAGAAACTCTTT.

The J gene is TRGJ1 or TRGJ2, the V gene TRGV4. TCRdb carries no J gene annotation; the J gene was assigned here by matching the DNA with germline. After removal of 0 bases from V and 7 bases from J, the junction contained 3 bases not matched to a gene. This CDR3 contains 12 residues. CDR1 is EGSTGY, CDR2 YDSYTSSV, per germline. As DNA, the CDR3 is TGTGCCACCTGGGATGGGCACTATAAGAAACTCTTT. As protein: CATWDGHYKKLF.

The chain is built from TRGV3 and TRGJ1 or TRGJ2. Matching the DNA to germline supplied the J gene, which TCRdb does not give. The CDR3 consists of 14 residues. V was pared by 0 bases and J by 0 bases, with 2 bases of the junction left unmatched. Germline lookup yields CDR1 VTNTFY and CDR2 YDVSTARD (reference sequence). The CDR3: CATWDRVNYYKKLF. CDR3 DNA: TGTGCCACCTGGGACAGGGTGAATTATTATAAGAAACTCTTT.

The V gene is TRGV9, the J gene TRGJP. With 5 bases clipped from V and 4 bases from J, the junction kept 5 bases outside the gene matches. The germline V gene has CDR1 GITISATS and CDR2 ISYDGTV (reference sequence). This CDR3 is 16 amino acids long. The CDR3 DNA reads as TGTGCCTTGTGGGTGTTACAAGAGTTGGGCAAAAAAATCAAGGTATTT. It yields the protein CALWVLQELGKKIKVF.

The chain uses TRGV3 and TRGJ1 or TRGJ2. The CDR3 contains 11 residues. In germline, CDR1 is VTNTFY, CDR2 YDVSTARD (reference sequence). J was trimmed by 9 bases and V by 8 bases; bases with no gene match: 10. The CDR3 nucleotides read TGTGCCACCTTGGTTCCACCTAAGAAACTCTTT. Its protein is CATLVPPKKLF.

This rearrangement joins TRGV8 to TRGJ1 or TRGJ2. Assignment of the J gene here rests on matching the DNA to germline, because TCRdb gives none. Per germline, CDR1 VENAVY and CDR2 YDSYNSRV. With V trimmed by 2 bases and J by 9 bases, 10 bases remained unmatched. This CDR3 is 13 amino acids long. Written as DNA, the CDR3 is TGTGCCACCTGGGATATCTTATGGGGTAAGAAACTCTTT. It specifies CATWDILWGKKLF.

Only a few counts were recorded for this clone. The chain recombines TRGV5 with TRGJ1 or TRGJ2. Germline V gives CDR1 VINAFY, CDR2 YDVSNSKD. After removal of 0 bases from V and 2 bases from J, the junction contained 4 bases not matched to a gene. This CDR3 is 14 amino acids long. For the CDR3, the DNA is TGTGCCACCTGGGACAGGAGTGATTATTATAAGAAACTCTTT. Its protein is CATWDRSDYYKKLF.

This clone turned up a few times. The V gene is TRGV3, the J gene TRGJP2. TCRdb carries no J gene annotation; the J gene was assigned here by matching the DNA with germline. V shed 0 bases and J 6 bases; nucleotides not matched to a gene: 7. The CDR3 extends over 15 amino acids. The germline V gene encodes CDR1 VTNTFY and CDR2 YDVSTARD (reference sequence). As DNA, the CDR3 is TGTGCCACCTGGGACAGGCCGATCGGTGATTGGATCAAGACGTTT. Translated, it gives CATWDRPIGDWIKTF.

No J gene was named, though the V gene is TRGV9. From germline, CDR1 is GITISATS and CDR2 ISYDGTV (reference sequence). The CDR3 loop spans 17 amino acids. The CDR3 DNA follows: TGTGCCTTGTGGGAGGTGCATAGAGAGTTGGGCAAAAAAATAAAGGTATTT. Protein sequence: CALWEVHRELGKKIKVF.

This sequence joins TRGV2 and TRGJ1 or TRGJ2. CDR1 is EGSNGY and CDR2 is YDSYNSKV in the germline V gene. V trimming: 4 bases; J trimming: 4 bases; junction bases outside the gene matches: 4. The length of the CDR3 is 12 residues. As DNA, the CDR3 is TGTGCCACCTGGGAACGGTATTATAAGAAACTCTTT. It yields the protein CATWERYYKKLF.

The chain joins TRGV9 to TRGJP2. No J gene was available from TCRdb, and it was assigned here by a germline match of the DNA. V gave up 1 base and J gave up 8 bases; unmatched junction bases: 1. Germline CDR1 and CDR2: GITISATS and ISYDGTV (reference sequence). This CDR3 is built from 12 residues. The CDR3 sequence is CALWEVDWIKTF. The DNA for the CDR3 is TGTGCCTTGTGGGAGGTCGATTGGATCAAGACGTTT.

This clone was seen more than once but under ten times. The chain links TRGV2 to TRGJP. Germline V gives CDR1 EGSNGY, CDR2 YDSYNSKV. Trimming took 0 bases from V and 5 from J; bases not matched to a gene: 7. This CDR3 is 18 amino acids long. CDR3: CATWDGLKKELGKKIKVF. The CDR3 region has the DNA TGTGCCACCTGGGACGGGTTAAAAAAAGAGTTGGGCAAAAAAATCAAGGTATTT.

The rearrangement uses TRGV4 and TRGJ1 or TRGJ2. The J gene, missing from TCRdb, was assigned here through DNA to germline matching. V dropped 2 bases and J dropped 9; count of bases not matched to a gene: 7. The CDR3 consists of 12 residues. Germline values: CDR1 EGSTGY, CDR2 YDSYTSSV. The CDR3 here is CATWDEGTKKLF. CDR3 coding DNA: TGTGCCACCTGGGATGAGGGTACTAAGAAACTCTTT.